Sequencing of this TCR beta chain was carried out in a study of T cells in Graves' hyperthyroidism and ophthalmopathy. Study conclusions and caveats: Blood samples included most of the expanded thyroid clonotypes exceeding 0.001.

This clonotype was picked up many times. Its antigen is undetermined. Disease lasting under 3 months, a NOSPECS grade of at least 4, and a Clinical Activity Score of at least 3 were features of the ophthalmopathy patients. Uncontrolled infection, other autoimmune disease, pregnancy or lactation led to exclusion. An approximately 9.4 ml volume of fresh peripheral blood provided the PBMCs. The CDR3 runs to 12 residues. The V and J ends lost 7 bases and 3 bases respectively, with 10 bases between them. In germline, CDR1 is MDHEN, CDR2 SYDVKM. Amplified regions were TCR beta CDR3 sequences from RNA transcripts. Initially, a first-round RT-PCR of the TCR CDR3 employed the HTBI primer set. Using its own MiXCR run on the multiplex PCR reads, TCRdb lists one record per CDR3 protein. Seen here are 600,000 or so distinct CDR3 sequences, 14% observed once, and the top ten hold around 12%.

Sequencing was carried out using blood. V usage is TRBV28 and J usage is TRBJ2-7; D unclear. The receptor was derived from a woman aged 45-60 years with Graves' ophthalmopathy. The CDR3 loop is CASTTRNYEQYF. CDR3 in DNA: TGTGCCAGCACAACCAGAAACTACGAGCAGTACTTC.